These 32 T cell receptor beta chains originate from one sample sequenced in a study of T cell responses to AZD1222 COVID-19 vaccine. Clones were read by immunoSEQ multiplex PCR, and TCRdb kept only the in-frame ones, dropping some. Of 250,000 to 300,000 clones in the sample, around 92% were seen once. Sequencing used peripheral blood, obtained 28 days after the second AZD1222 dose. These receptors originate from an adult who received the AZD1222 COVID-19 vaccine.

CDR3 sequence (DNA): TGCGCCAGCAGCGCGGGACAGGGGTACTACGAGCAGTACTTC. Protein sequence: CASSAGQGYYEQYF. The rearrangement uses TRBV5-1 and TRBJ2-7; 10 bases fit TRBD1. This CDR3 has 14 residues. Trimming at V came to 4 bases and at J to 3 bases, leaving 4 bases not matched to a gene. CDR1 SGHRS and CDR2 YFSETQ come from the germline V gene.

The count of this clone is one. The chain has TRBV28 and TRBJ1-5; 9 positions agree with TRBD1. The CDR3 is made up of 14 amino acids. The V gene's germline CDR1 is MDHEN and CDR2 SYDVKM. Trimming cost V 4 bases and J 2 bases; bases outside gene matches: 0. The CDR3 sequence is CASSWTGGNQPQHF. CDR3 coding DNA: TGTGCCAGCAGTTGGACAGGGGGCAATCAGCCCCAGCATTTT.

CDR3 protein: CASSPPAENTGELFF. The CDR3 DNA reads TGTGCCAGCAGTCCACCAGCGGAAAACACCGGGGAGCTGTTTTTT. The chain couples TRBV6-2 or TRBV6-3 to TRBJ2-2, with D possibly matching TRBD2 (5 bases). Looked up from germline, CDR1 is MNHEY and CDR2 is SVGEGT. V was trimmed by 5 bases and J by 2 bases, leaving 12 bases between them. The CDR3 extends over 15 amino acids.

This sequence joins TRBV5-5 and TRBJ2-2, with 9 bases matching TRBD1. This CDR3 spans 15 amino acids. Looked up from germline, CDR1 is SGHKS and CDR2 is YYEKEE (reference sequence). Trimming at V came to 5 bases and at J to 6 bases, leaving 8 bases not matched to a gene. CDR3 sequence: CASSFGQGRAGELFF. The CDR3 DNA is TGTGCCAGCAGTTTTGGACAGGGGAGAGCCGGGGAGCTGTTTTTT.

The chain carries TRBV4-1 and TRBJ2-6, with TRBD2 matching over 16 bases. The CDR3 contains 22 residues. V dropped 2 bases and J dropped 1; count of bases not matched to a gene: 11. Per the germline V gene, CDR1 is MGHRA and CDR2 is YSYEKL. The CDR3 sequence: CASSQWGLAGGRGLSGANVLTF. The DNA for the CDR3 is TGCGCCAGCAGCCAATGGGGACTAGCGGGAGGGCGGGGGCTTTCTGGGGCCAACGTCCTGACTTTC.

In its sample, this clone was seen once. The chain is built from TRBV5-4 and TRBJ1-1, with 8 bases matching TRBD1. CDR1 is SGHNT and CDR2 is YYREEE in the germline V gene (reference sequence). The CDR3 contains 15 residues. Trimming at V came to 4 bases and at J to 6 bases, leaving 11 bases not matched to a gene. CDR3 protein: CASSLGQGSWAEAFF. The DNA of the CDR3 is TGTGCCAGCAGCCTAGGACAGGGCAGTTGGGCTGAAGCTTTCTTT.

The rearrangement links TRBV4-1 to TRBJ2-3, with unresolved D. CDR1 MGHRA and CDR2 YSYEKL come from the germline V gene. This CDR3 has 13 amino acids. With 4 bases removed from V and 6 bases from J, the gap between germline ends came to 11 bases. CDR3 sequence: CASSLGPADTQYF. The CDR3 DNA is TGCGCCAGCAGCCTCGGTCCTGCCGATACGCAGTATTTT.

The chain joins TRBV19 to TRBJ2-1; 11 bases map to TRBD2. Per the germline V gene, CDR1 is LNHDA and CDR2 is SQIVND (reference sequence). Trimming cost V 6 bases and J 4 bases; bases outside gene matches: 14. This CDR3 has 18 residues. The CDR3 is CASSPSPLAGGDYNEQFF. The CDR3 nucleotides are TGTGCCAGTAGCCCCAGCCCGTTAGCGGGAGGGGATTACAATGAGCAGTTCTTC.

This chain links TRBV7-9 with TRBJ2-7; weak D call: TRBD2 (6 bases). The CDR3 runs to 14 residues. Germline values: CDR1 SEHNR, CDR2 FQNEAQ (reference sequence). V was clipped by 5 bases and J by 3 bases, with 14 bases between them. The CDR3 loop reads CASSRAGSDYEQYF. In DNA form, the CDR3 reads TGTGCCAGCAGCCGGGCCGGGAGCGACTACGAGCAGTACTTC.

The chain employs TRBV7-9 and TRBJ1-3, with D possibly TRBD1 on 5 matching bases. V lost 5 bases to trimming and J lost 0 bases, with 11 bases between them. Germline CDR1 SEHNR, CDR2 FQNEAQ (reference sequence). The CDR3 runs to 15 residues. The CDR3 reads CASSPTGSSGNTIYF. CDR3 nucleotides: TGTGCCAGCAGCCCAACAGGTTCCTCTGGAAACACCATATATTTT.

This chain joins TRBV19 and TRBJ1-6; maybe TRBD1 (5 bases). Germline CDR1 and CDR2: LNHDA and SQIVND (reference sequence). The CDR3 spans 14 residues. Trimming shortened V by 7 bases and J by 7 bases, and 14 bases separated the two germline ends. CDR3 bases: TGTGCCAGTACCCTCGGGACTGAGAATTCACCCCTCCACTTT. It yields the protein CASTLGTENSPLHF.

CDR3 in amino acids: CASSLTGVAGELFF. CDR3 DNA sequence: TGCGCCAGCAGCTTAACAGGGGTGGCCGGGGAGCTGTTTTTT. The rearrangement joins TRBV5-1 to TRBJ2-2; 7 bases are shared with TRBD1. Trimming took 2 bases from V and 6 from J; bases not matched to a gene: 4. CDR1 is SGHRS, CDR2 YFSETQ, per germline. CDR3 size: 14 residues. Drawing the rest from reference TRBV5-1 and TRBJ2-2, the complete variable domain is KAGVTQTPRYLIKTRGQQVTLSCSPISGHRSVSWYQQTPGQGLQFLFEYFSETQRNKGNFPGRFSGRQFSNSRSEMNVSTLELGDSALYLCASSLTGVAGELFFGEGSRLTVL.

V gene TRBV28 combines with J gene TRBJ2-4; weak D call: TRBD2 (5 bases). Trimming took off 3 bases at V and 7 bases at J, with 10 bases between the two ends. Per the germline V gene, CDR1 is MDHEN and CDR2 is SYDVKM. CDR3 length equals 13 residues. This CDR3 is CASSLGETNIQYF. Here the CDR3 DNA reads TGTGCCAGCAGTTTGGGAGAGACTAACATTCAGTACTTC.

The CDR3 DNA follows: TGTGCCAGTAGTAGAACTAGCGGGAGGGCTCCTTACAATGAGCAGTTCTTC. The encoded protein is CASSRTSGRAPYNEQFF. V gene TRBV19 combines with J gene TRBJ2-1; 13 nucleotides align to TRBD2. CDR1 and CDR2 (germline): LNHDA, SQIVND (reference sequence). The ends lost 4 bases at V and 4 bases at J; junction bases unmatched: 7. There are 17 residues in the CDR3.

In its sample, this clone was seen a few times. The V gene is TRBV5-5, the J gene TRBJ2-7; D is unresolved. The V end was cut by 4 bases, the J end by 0 bases, with 17 bases between. From germline, CDR1 is SGHKS and CDR2 YYEKEE (reference sequence). This CDR3 comprises 16 residues. The CDR3 here is CASSPSTLAGSYEQYF. In DNA form, the CDR3 reads TGTGCCAGCAGCCCCTCGACTCTTGCTGGCTCCTACGAGCAGTACTTC.

This sequence joins TRBV27 and TRBJ1-1; TRBD1 might be the D (5 bases). Looked up from germline, CDR1 is MNHEY and CDR2 is SMNVEV (reference sequence). The CDR3 runs 15 residues. Trimming cost V 0 bases and J 3 bases, with 11 bases left between them. The CDR3, as DNA: TGTGCCAGCAGTTTATCACTCGGGGCGTACACTGAAGCTTTCTTT. Translation gives CASSLSLGAYTEAFF.

This chain connects TRBV3-1 (or the pseudogene TRBV3-2) to TRBJ1-2; D is unclear. Trimming left V 0 bases short and J 2 bases short, with 7 bases between. The germline gives CDR1 LGHDT, CDR2 YNNKEL (reference sequence). CDR3 length: 14 amino acids. The CDR3 nucleotides are TGTGCCAGCAGCCAAGAGCCCCTCAACTATGGCTACACCTTC. Translation: CASSQEPLNYGYTF.

V usage is TRBV5-4 and J usage is TRBJ2-1, with D hard to call. From germline, CDR1 is SGHNT and CDR2 YYREEE (reference sequence). V was trimmed by 5 bases and J by 6 bases, leaving 9 bases between them. This CDR3 contains 12 residues. The CDR3 bases are TGTGCCAGCAGGTTAGGGTCCAATGAGCAGTTCTTC. Translation gives CASRLGSNEQFF.

The chain couples TRBV29-1 to TRBJ2-7, with TRBD1 identical over 8 bases. Germline-derived CDR1 and CDR2 are SQVTM and ANQGSEA. The CDR3 has 16 residues. Trimming cost V 6 bases and J 2 bases; bases outside gene matches: 15. The CDR3 loop reads CSVERDRTGIPYEQYF. Here the CDR3 DNA reads TGCAGCGTCGAAAGAGATCGGACAGGGATCCCCTACGAGCAGTACTTC.

This chain uses TRBV10-3 with TRBJ2-7, with D possibly matching TRBD1 (5 bases). Germline V lookup: CDR1 ENHRY, CDR2 SYGVKD. The V gene lost 6 bases and the J gene lost 5 bases, with 20 bases spanning the gap. The CDR3 is 15 amino acids. The CDR3 nucleotides read TGTGCCATCAGCGAGACGGGTCAGGGCGAGGACGAGCAGTACTTC. It codes for CAISETGQGEDEQYF.

This rearrangement joins TRBV6-5 to TRBJ1-3, with TRBD1 matching 8 bases. CDR1 and CDR2 from the germline V gene are MNHEY and SVGAGI. CDR3 length equals 15 residues. V shed 4 bases, J shed 2 bases, and the junction held 4 bases outside the gene matches. The CDR3 DNA sequence: TGTGCCAGCAGTTCATGGACAGGGCCTGGAAACACCATATATTTT. Translated: CASSSWTGPGNTIYF.

The rearrangement links TRBV2 to TRBJ1-3; no reliable D call. Trimming pared 8 bases from V and 3 bases from J, leaving 17 bases between. Germline CDR1 SNHLY, CDR2 FYNNEI. There are 15 residues in the CDR3. The CDR3 loop is CASSREGLGGNTIYF. Here the CDR3 DNA reads TGTGCCAGCTCGCGGGAGGGTCTTGGTGGAAACACCATATATTTT.

The J gene is TRBJ1-3, the V gene TRBV4-1; TRBD1 might be the D (5 bases). V gave up 0 bases and J gave up 2 bases, with 14 bases separating them. The CDR3 length is 17 residues. Germline lookup yields CDR1 MGHRA and CDR2 YSYEKL. CDR3 in DNA: TGCGCCAGCAGCCAAGAGGGAGGACATCCGACTGGAAACACCATATATTTT. It yields the protein CASSQEGGHPTGNTIYF.

V gene TRBV5-5 combines with J gene TRBJ2-7; 7 positions agree with TRBD1. Germline V lookup: CDR1 SGHKS, CDR2 YYEKEE (reference sequence). V shed 2 bases, J shed 2 bases, and the junction held 7 bases outside the gene matches. This CDR3 contains 15 residues. CDR3 residues: CASSFRDSGPYEQYF. CDR3 nucleotides: TGTGCCAGCAGCTTCCGGGACAGTGGTCCCTACGAGCAGTACTTC.

The V call is TRBV19, the J call TRBJ1-1; possibly TRBD1 for D (5 bases). Looked up from germline, CDR1 is LNHDA and CDR2 is SQIVND (reference sequence). This CDR3 spans 12 amino acids. V was shortened by 1 base and J by 11 bases, with 11 bases between the two germline ends. The DNA of the CDR3 is TGTGCCAGTAGTATAGGGGGGGGATCCGCTTTCTTT. Translating gives CASSIGGGSAFF.

The chain recombines TRBV27 with TRBJ1-6; tentatively, D is TRBD1 (6 bases). V shed 5 bases and J shed 10 bases, with 24 bases lying between them. The CDR3 contains 17 residues. Germline V gene data show CDR1 as MNHEY and CDR2 as SMNVEV (reference sequence). CDR3 DNA: TGTGCCAGCAGTCCAAACCCCCCAGGGGCAGAGGTATCACCCCTCCACTTT. Its protein is CASSPNPPGAEVSPLHF.

The V gene is TRBV3-1 (or the pseudogene TRBV3-2), the J gene TRBJ1-2; D gene unclear. Trimming pared 5 bases from V and 8 bases from J, leaving 9 bases between. CDR1 and CDR2 (germline): LGHDT, YNNKEL (reference sequence). The CDR3 is 11 residues long. In DNA, the CDR3 is TGTGCCAGCAGCTCGGGGTACGGCTACACCTTC. Its translation: CASSSGYGYTF.

The gene calls are TRBV5-1 and TRBJ1-5; tentative D call: TRBD1 (6 bases). Trimming cost V 0 bases and J 7 bases, with 14 bases left between them. Germline CDR1 SGHRS, CDR2 YFSETQ. This CDR3 is built from 15 residues. CDR3 bases: TGCGCCAGCAGCTTGGATGCGCAGGGGCACCAGCCCCAGCATTTT. Its protein product is CASSLDAQGHQPQHF.

The chain couples TRBV6-5 to TRBJ2-7; 14 positions agree with TRBD2. Germline V gene data show CDR1 as MNHEY and CDR2 as SVGAGI. The CDR3 runs to 13 residues. Trimming cost V 8 bases and J 4 bases; bases outside gene matches: 1. CDR3 residues: CASGTSGRYEQYF. CDR3 DNA sequence: TGTGCCAGCGGGACTAGCGGGAGATACGAGCAGTACTTC.

This clone was detected only a few times. V gene TRBV15 combines with J gene TRBJ1-2; no clear D. The CDR3 contains 13 residues. V was shortened by 8 bases and J by 8 bases, with 18 bases between the two germline ends. CDR1 and CDR2 (germline): LNHNV, YYDKDF (reference sequence). In DNA form, the CDR3 reads TGTGCCACCCAAAGCCCACCTTACGGGGGCTACACCTTC. Translating it yields CATQSPPYGGYTF.

The chain carries TRBV11-3 and TRBJ1-1; D is undetermined. Between the trimmed V and J ends, which lost 1 base and 3 bases, there was a span of 6 bases. The CDR3 totals 13 residues. In germline, CDR1 is SGHNT, CDR2 YENEEA. The CDR3 DNA reads as TGTGCCAGCAGCTTAGGGATACACACTGAAGCTTTCTTT. The encoded protein is CASSLGIHTEAFF. Looking up the rest from reference TRBV11-3 and TRBJ1-1 gives the full variable domain: EAGVVQSPRYKIIEKKQPVAFWCNPISGHNTLYWYLQNLGQGPELLIRYENEEAVDDSQLPKDRFSAERLKGVDSTLKIQPAELGDSAVYLCASSLGIHTEAFFGQGTRLTVV.

The rearrangement joins TRBV11-3 to TRBJ2-1; D possibly corresponds to TRBD1 (6 bases). The germline V and J ends were trimmed by 5 bases and 6 bases, with 11 bases remaining between them. Germline assignment: CDR1 SGHNT and CDR2 YENEEA. The CDR3 runs to 13 residues. CDR3 region: CASSPGQFNEQFF. CDR3 DNA sequence: TGTGCCAGCAGCCCTGGACAGTTCAATGAGCAGTTCTTC.